This T cell receptor (beta chain) stems from a study of T cell repertoires in cytomegalovirus infection. Study details: CMV epitopes used comprised recently identified HLA-C-restricted ones and well-studied HLA-B-restricted ones. Through public TCR beta signatures, both CMV infection and matching HLA type were indicated.

Study-wide points: Predominance within the ex vivo response was attributable to HLA-C-restricted CMV-specific TCR beta clonotypes.

This clonotype was recorded many times. No antigen is known for it. TCRdb re-called the reads with MiXCR, one entry per CDR3 protein. Of 49,000 or so distinct CDR3 sequences in the sample, about a fifth were seen once. Germline V gives CDR1 SEHNR, CDR2 FQNEAQ (reference sequence). This CDR3 is built from 15 residues. The V and J ends lost 5 bases and 4 bases, in that order; junction bases with no gene match: 6. The TCR originated in a human donor in good health (CMV status not recorded). Some clones in this sample may be carry-over from other donors' samples. The chain has TRBV7-9 and TRBJ2-1; 9 nucleotides agree with TRBD2. The specimen comprised CD8+ T cells from cultured PBMCs, sampled from culture after CMV antigen stimulation. Here the CDR3 DNA reads TGTGCCAGCAGCCCCCTAGCGGGGCGTTACAATGAGCAGTTCTTC. Translation gives CASSPLAGRYNEQFF.